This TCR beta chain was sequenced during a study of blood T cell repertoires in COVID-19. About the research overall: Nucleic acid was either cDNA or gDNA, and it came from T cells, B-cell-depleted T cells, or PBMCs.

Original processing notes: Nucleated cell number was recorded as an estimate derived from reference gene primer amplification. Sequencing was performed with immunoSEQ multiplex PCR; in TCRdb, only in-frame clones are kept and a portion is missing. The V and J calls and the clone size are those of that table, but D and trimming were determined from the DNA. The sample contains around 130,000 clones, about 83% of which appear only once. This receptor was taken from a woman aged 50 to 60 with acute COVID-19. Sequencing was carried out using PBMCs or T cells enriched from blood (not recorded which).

CDR3 sequence: CASSQVGSSYEQYF. Here the CDR3 DNA reads TGTGCCAGCAGCCAAGTTGGCAGCTCCTACGAGCAGTACTTC. The rearrangement links TRBV3-1 (or the pseudogene TRBV3-2) to TRBJ2-7; no clear D. The CDR3 is made up of 14 amino acids. Germline CDR1 and CDR2: LGHDT and YNNKEL (reference sequence). V was clipped by 1 base and J by 0 bases, with 7 bases between them.